This T cell receptor beta chain was retrieved from a study of CD8 T cells in Susac syndrome. Peripheral blood CD8+ and CD4+ T cells were profiled by TCR beta sequencing. This CDR3 has 18 amino acids. The V end was cut by 3 bases, the J end by 3 bases, with 22 bases between. RNA was extracted with the RNeasy kit, and a quantity of about 0.45 to 1 ug was reverse transcribed using random hexamers. TCRdb re-analysed the immunoSEQ multiplex PCR reads in MiXCR, keeping a single row per CDR3 protein. The sample includes approximately 140,000 distinct CDR3 sequences, 80% to 85% of them seen just once. This sequence originates from a human donor with multiple sclerosis. Input material: CD8+ T cells from PBMCs. The chain employs TRBV12-3 or TRBV12-4 and TRBJ2-3; possibly TRBD2 for D (5 bases). The CDR3 DNA is TGTGCCAGCAGTTTGAGAGCTCCCCCACTAGTTCCAACAGATACGCAGTATTTT. Translation gives CASSLRAPPLVPTDTQYF.